The 5 T cell receptor beta chains given below trace back to one sample, sequenced in a study of blood T cell repertoires in COVID-19. Clones were sequenced by immunoSEQ multiplex PCR, and TCRdb holds only the in-frame ones, with some missing. This table has about 19,000 clones, 75% to 85% appearing once. Sequencing used peripheral blood. These receptor sequences come from a man older than 75 with acute or convalescent COVID-19.

This chain links TRBV28 with TRBJ2-5; TRBD1 matches 7 bases. J was trimmed by 1 base and V by 7 bases; bases with no gene match: 3. The CDR3 is 13 amino acids. The germline V gene has CDR1 MDHEN and CDR2 SYDVKM. The CDR3 spells CASTAGGQETQYF. Here the CDR3 DNA reads TGTGCCAGCACCGCAGGGGGCCAAGAGACCCAGTACTTC.

The rearrangement uses TRBV12-5 and TRBJ2-1; D gene ambiguous. Trimming shortened V by 4 bases and J by 5 bases, and 18 bases separated the two germline ends. The CDR3 extends over 16 amino acids. Looked up from germline, CDR1 is LGHNT and CDR2 is FRNRAP. CDR3 nucleotides: TGTGCTAGTGGTTCGTCCGGCCACGGGTTACACAATGAGCAGTTCTTC. Protein: CASGSSGHGLHNEQFF. Supplemented by reference TRBV12-5 and TRBJ2-1, the full variable domain reads DARVTQTPRHKVTEMGQEVTMRCQPILGHNTVFWYRQTMMQGLELLAYFRNRAPLDDSGMPKDRFSAEMPDATLATLKIQPSEPRDSAVYFCASGSSGHGLHNEQFFGPGTRLTVL.

CDR3 in DNA: TGTGCCAGCAGCTTAAGGACAGGGAGCACAGATACGCAGTATTTT. This encodes CASSLRTGSTDTQYF. The chain is built from TRBV11-3 and TRBJ2-3, with 8 bases matching TRBD1. Germline V gene sequence: CDR1 SGHNT, CDR2 YENEEA. CDR3 length: 15 amino acids. The V gene end was trimmed by 2 bases and the J gene end by 0 bases; junction bases not matched to a gene: 1.

V is TRBV2 and J is TRBJ2-1; TRBD1 agrees at 8 bases. The CDR3 runs to 16 residues. Trimming removed 7 bases from V and 1 base from J; junction bases left unmatched: 9. The germline gives CDR1 SNHLY, CDR2 FYNNEI. Here the CDR3 reads CASTMDRARSYNEQFF. CDR3 in DNA: TGTGCCAGCACCATGGACAGGGCGAGGTCCTACAATGAGCAGTTCTTC. Full variable domain (remainder filled in from reference TRBV2 and TRBJ2-1): EPEVTQTPSHQVTQMGQEVILRCVPISNHLYFYWYRQILGQKVEFLVSFYNNEISEKSEIFDDQFSVERPDGSNFTLKIRSTKLEDSAMYFCASTMDRARSYNEQFFGPGTRLTVL.

This rearrangement joins TRBV29-1 to TRBJ1-2; 8 bases match TRBD1. The CDR3 runs 18 residues. Per germline, CDR1 SQVTM and CDR2 ANQGSEA. V dropped 3 bases and J dropped 2; count of bases not matched to a gene: 17. This CDR3 is CSVDIRAGGIANNYGYTF. CDR3 DNA sequence: TGCAGCGTTGACATACGGGCAGGGGGCATTGCTAACAACTATGGCTACACCTTC.